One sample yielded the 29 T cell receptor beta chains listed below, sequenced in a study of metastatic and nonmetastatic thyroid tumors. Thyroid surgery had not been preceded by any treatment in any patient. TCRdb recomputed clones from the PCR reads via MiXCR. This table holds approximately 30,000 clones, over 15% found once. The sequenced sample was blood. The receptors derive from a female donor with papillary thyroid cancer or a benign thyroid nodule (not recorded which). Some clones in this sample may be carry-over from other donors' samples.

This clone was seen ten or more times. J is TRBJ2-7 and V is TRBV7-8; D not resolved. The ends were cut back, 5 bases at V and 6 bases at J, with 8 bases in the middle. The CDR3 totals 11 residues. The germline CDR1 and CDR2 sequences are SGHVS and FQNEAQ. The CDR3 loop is CASSEACEQYF. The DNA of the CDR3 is TGTGCCAGCAGCGAGGCCTGCGAGCAGTACTTC.

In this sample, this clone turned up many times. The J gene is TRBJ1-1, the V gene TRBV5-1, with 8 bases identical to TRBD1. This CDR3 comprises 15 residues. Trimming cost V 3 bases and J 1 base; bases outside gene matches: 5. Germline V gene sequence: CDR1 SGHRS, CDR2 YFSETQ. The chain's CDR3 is CASSSWTGPNTEAFF. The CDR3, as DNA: TGCGCCAGCAGCTCCTGGACAGGGCCGAACACTGAAGCTTTCTTT. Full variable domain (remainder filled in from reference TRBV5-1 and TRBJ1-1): KAGVTQTPRYLIKTRGQQVTLSCSPISGHRSVSWYQQTPGQGLQFLFEYFSETQRNKGNFPGRFSGRQFSNSRSEMNVSTLELGDSALYLCASSSWTGPNTEAFFGQGTRLTVV.

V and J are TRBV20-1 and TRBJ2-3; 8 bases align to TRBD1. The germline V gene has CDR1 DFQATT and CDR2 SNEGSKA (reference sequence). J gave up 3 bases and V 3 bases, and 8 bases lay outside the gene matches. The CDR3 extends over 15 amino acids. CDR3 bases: TGCAGTGCTAGTCCCGCGGACAGGGCAACAGATACGCAGTATTTT. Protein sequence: CSASPADRATDTQYF.

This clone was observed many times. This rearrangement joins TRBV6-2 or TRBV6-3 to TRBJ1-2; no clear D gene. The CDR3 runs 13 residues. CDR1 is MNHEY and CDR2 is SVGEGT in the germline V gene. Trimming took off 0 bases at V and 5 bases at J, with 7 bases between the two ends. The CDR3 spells CASSYSVGYGYTF. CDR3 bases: TGTGCCAGCAGTTACTCGGTAGGGTATGGCTACACCTTC.

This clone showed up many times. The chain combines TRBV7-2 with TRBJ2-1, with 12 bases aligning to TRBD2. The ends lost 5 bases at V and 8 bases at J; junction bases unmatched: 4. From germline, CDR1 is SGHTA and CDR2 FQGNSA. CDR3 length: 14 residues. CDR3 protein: CASSPSSGRDEQFF. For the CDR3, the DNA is TGTGCCAGCAGCCCCTCTAGCGGGAGGGATGAGCAGTTCTTC.

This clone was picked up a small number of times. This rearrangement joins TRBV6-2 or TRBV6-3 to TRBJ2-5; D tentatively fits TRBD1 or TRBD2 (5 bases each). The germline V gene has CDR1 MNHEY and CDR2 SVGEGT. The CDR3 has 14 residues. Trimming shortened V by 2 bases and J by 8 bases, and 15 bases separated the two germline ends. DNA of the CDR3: TGTGCCAGCAGTTACGCGAGGGGTCTGGATACCCAGTACTTC. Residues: CASSYARGLDTQYF.

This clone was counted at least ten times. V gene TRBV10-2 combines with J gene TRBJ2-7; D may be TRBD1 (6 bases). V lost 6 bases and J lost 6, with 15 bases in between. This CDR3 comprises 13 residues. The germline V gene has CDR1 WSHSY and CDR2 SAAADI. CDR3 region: CASREGGVGEQYF. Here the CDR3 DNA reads TGCGCCAGCAGGGAAGGGGGAGTTGGCGAGCAGTACTTC.

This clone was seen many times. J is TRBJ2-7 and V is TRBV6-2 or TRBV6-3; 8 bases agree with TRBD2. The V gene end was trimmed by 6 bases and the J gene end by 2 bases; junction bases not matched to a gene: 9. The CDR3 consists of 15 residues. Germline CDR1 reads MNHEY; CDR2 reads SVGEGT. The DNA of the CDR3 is TGTGCCAGCAGATACCTAGCGGGTGGGGCCTACGAGCAGTACTTC. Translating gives CASRYLAGGAYEQYF.

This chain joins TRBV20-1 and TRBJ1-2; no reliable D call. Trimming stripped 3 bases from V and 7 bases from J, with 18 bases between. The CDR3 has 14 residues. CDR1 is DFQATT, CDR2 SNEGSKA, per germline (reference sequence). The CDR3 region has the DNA TGCAGTGCTAGTCCGCTAGAGTATTCGGGTGGCTACACCTTC. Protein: CSASPLEYSGGYTF.

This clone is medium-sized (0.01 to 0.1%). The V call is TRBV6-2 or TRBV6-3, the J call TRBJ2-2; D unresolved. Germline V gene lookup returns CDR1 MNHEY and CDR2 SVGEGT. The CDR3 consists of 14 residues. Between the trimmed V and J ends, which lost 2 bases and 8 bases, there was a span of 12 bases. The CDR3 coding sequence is TGTGCCAGCAGTTACGGGAACAAGGGTGGGGAGCTGTTTTTT. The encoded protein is CASSYGNKGGELFF.

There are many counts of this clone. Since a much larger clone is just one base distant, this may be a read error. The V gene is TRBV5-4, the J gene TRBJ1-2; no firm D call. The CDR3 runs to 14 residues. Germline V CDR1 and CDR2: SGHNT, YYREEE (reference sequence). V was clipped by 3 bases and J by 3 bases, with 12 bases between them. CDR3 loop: CASSSPQCHYGYTF. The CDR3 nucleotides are TGTGCCAGCAGCTCCCCGCAGTGCCACTATGGCTACACCTTC.

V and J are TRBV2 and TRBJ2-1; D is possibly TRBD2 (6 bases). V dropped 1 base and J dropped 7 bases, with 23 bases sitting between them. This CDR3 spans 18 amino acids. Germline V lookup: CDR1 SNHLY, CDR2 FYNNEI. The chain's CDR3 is CASSEGGRREIKRNEQFF. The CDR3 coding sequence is TGTGCCAGCAGTGAAGGGGGTCGACGGGAGATAAAGAGGAATGAGCAGTTCTTC. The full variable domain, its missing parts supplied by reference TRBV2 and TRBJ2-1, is EPEVTQTPSHQVTQMGQEVILRCVPISNHLYFYWYRQILGQKVEFLVSFYNNEISEKSEIFDDQFSVERPDGSNFTLKIRSTKLEDSAMYFCASSEGGRREIKRNEQFFGPGTRLTVL.

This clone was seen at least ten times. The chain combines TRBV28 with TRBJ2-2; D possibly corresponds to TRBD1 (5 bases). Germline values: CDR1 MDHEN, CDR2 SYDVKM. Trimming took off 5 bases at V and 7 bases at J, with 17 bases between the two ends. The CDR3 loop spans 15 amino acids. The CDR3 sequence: CASSAEGRGGGELFF. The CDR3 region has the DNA TGTGCCAGCAGTGCGGAAGGAAGGGGCGGCGGGGAGCTGTTTTTT.

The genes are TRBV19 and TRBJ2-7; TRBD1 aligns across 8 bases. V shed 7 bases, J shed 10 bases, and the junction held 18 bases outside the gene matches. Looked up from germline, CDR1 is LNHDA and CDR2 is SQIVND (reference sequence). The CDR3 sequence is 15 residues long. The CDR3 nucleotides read TGTGCCAGTAAGGGAAAGGGACAGGCCTCCTACTATCAGTACTTC. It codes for CASKGKGQASYYQYF.

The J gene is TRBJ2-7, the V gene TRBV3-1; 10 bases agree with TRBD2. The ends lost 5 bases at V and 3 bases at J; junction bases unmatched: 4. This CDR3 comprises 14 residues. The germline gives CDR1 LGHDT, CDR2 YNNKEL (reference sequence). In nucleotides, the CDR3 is TGTGCCAGCAGCGTACTAGCGGGGCACTACGAGCAGTACTTC. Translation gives CASSVLAGHYEQYF.

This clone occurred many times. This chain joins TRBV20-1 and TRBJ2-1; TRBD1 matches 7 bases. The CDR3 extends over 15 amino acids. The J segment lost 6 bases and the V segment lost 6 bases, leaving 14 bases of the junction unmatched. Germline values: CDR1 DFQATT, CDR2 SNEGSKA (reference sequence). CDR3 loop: CSAHRESRTGNEQFF. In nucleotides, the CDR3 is TGCAGTGCGCACAGGGAATCGAGGACAGGCAATGAGCAGTTCTTC.

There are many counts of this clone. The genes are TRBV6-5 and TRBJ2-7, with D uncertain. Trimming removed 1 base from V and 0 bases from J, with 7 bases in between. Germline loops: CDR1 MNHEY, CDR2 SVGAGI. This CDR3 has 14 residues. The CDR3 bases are TGTGCCAGCAGTTACTTGGCCTACTCCTACGAGCAGTACTTC. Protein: CASSYLAYSYEQYF.

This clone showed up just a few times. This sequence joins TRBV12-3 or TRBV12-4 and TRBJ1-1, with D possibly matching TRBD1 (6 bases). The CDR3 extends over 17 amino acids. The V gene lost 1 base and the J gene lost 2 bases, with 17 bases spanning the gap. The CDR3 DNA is TGTGCCAGCAGTTTAGAGGTGGGGGGACACCGTAACACTGAAGCTTTCTTT. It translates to CASSLEVGGHRNTEAFF.

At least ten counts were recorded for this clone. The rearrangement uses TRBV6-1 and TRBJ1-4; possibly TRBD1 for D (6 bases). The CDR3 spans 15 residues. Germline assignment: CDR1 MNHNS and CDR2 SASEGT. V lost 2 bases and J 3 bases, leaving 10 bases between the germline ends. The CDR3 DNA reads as TGTGCCAGCAGTGAAACGGGACACTCTAATGAAAAACTGTTTTTT. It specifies CASSETGHSNEKLFF.

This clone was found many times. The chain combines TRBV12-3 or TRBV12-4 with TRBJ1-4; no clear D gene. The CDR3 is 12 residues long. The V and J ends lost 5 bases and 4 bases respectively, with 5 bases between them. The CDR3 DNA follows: TGTGCCAGCAGTAAGGGTAATGAAAAACTGTTTTTT. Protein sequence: CASSKGNEKLFF.

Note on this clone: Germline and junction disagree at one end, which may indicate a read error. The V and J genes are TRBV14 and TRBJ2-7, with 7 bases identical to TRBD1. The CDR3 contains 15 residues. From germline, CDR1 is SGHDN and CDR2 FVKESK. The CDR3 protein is CASSPVQGLGYEQYF. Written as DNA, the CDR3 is TGTGCCAGTAGCCCGGTACAGGGGTTGGGGTACGAGCAGTACTTC.

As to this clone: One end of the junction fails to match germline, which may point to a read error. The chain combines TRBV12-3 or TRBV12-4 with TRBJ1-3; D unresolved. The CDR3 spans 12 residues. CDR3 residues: CASMRPGNTVYF. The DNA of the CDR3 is TGTGCCAGCATGCGTCCTGGAAACACCGTATATTTT.

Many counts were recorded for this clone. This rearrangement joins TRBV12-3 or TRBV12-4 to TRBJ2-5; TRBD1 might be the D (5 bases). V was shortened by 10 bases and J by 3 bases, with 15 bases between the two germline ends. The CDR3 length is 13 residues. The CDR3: CAIGFDSEETQYF. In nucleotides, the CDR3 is TGTGCCATCGGGTTCGACAGTGAAGAGACCCAGTACTTC.

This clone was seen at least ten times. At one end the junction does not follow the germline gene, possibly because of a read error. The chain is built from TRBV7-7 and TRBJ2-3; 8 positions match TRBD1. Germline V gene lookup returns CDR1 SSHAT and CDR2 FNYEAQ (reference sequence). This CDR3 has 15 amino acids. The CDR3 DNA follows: TGTGCTAGCAGCCAGACAGGGGTTCCCACAGATACGCAGTATTTT. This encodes CASSQTGVPTDTQYF. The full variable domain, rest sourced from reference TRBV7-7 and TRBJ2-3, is GAGVSQSPRYKVTKRGQDVTLRCDPISSHATLYWYQQALGQGPEFLTYFNYEAQPDKSGLPSDRFSAERPEGSISTLTIQRTEQRDSAMYRCASSQTGVPTDTQYFGPGTRLTVL.

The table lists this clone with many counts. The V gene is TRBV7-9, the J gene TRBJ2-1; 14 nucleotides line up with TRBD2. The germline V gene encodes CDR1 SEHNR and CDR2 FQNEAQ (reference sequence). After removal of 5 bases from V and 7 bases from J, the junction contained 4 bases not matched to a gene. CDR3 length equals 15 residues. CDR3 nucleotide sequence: TGTGCCAGCAGCCCCCGACTAGCGGGAGGGAATGAGCAGTTCTTC. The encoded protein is CASSPRLAGGNEQFF.

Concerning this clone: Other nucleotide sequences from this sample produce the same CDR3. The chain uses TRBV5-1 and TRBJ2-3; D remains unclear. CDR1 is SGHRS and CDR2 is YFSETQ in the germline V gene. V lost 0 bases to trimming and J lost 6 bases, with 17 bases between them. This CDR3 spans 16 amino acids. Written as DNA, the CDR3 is TGCGCCAGCAGCTTGGTCTCGGGTGCGCCGGCGGATACGCAGTATTTT. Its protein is CASSLVSGAPADTQYF.

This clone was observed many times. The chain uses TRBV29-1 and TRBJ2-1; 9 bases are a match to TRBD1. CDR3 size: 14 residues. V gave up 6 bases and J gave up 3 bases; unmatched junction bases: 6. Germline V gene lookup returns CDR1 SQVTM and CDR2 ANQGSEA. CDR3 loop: CSVADRGYYNEQFF. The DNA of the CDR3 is TGCAGCGTCGCGGACAGGGGTTACTACAATGAGCAGTTCTTC.

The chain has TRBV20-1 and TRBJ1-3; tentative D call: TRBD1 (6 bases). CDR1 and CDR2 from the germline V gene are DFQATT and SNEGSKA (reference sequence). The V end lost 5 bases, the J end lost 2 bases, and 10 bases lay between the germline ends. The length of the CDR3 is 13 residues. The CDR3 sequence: CSADQGTGNTIYF. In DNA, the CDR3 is TGCAGTGCTGACCAGGGGACTGGAAACACCATATATTTT.

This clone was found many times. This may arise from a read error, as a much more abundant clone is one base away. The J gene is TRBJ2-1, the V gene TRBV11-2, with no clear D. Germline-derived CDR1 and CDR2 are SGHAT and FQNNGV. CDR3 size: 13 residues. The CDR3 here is CASSLEGYNEQSF. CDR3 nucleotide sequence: TGTGCCAGCAGCTTAGAGGGATACAATGAGCAGTCCTTC.